Sequencing of this T cell receptor (beta chain) was carried out in a study of beta chain features in type 1 diabetes. Remarks on this clone: The identical CDR3 is also encoded by other nucleotide sequences in the sample.

Sequencing targeted expressed TCRB transcripts, as all isolated RNA had been reverse transcribed. Only in-frame clones appear in the TCRdb table, and some are missing; sequencing was by immunoSEQ multiplex PCR. This sample has some 410,000 clones; 11% occur once, and the top ten carry 0.046%. The CDR3 is 11 amino acids. The V and J ends lost 4 bases and 2 bases respectively, with 2 bases between them. Per the germline V gene, CDR1 is SNHLY and CDR2 is FYNNEI. The sequence came from a woman younger than 30 in good health. The J gene is TRBJ1-1, the V gene TRBV2; D is undetermined. Source material: naive CD4+ T cells from blood. The CDR3 nucleotides are TGTGCCAGCAGTGTTAACACTGAAGCTTTCTTT. Its translation is CASSVNTEAFF.